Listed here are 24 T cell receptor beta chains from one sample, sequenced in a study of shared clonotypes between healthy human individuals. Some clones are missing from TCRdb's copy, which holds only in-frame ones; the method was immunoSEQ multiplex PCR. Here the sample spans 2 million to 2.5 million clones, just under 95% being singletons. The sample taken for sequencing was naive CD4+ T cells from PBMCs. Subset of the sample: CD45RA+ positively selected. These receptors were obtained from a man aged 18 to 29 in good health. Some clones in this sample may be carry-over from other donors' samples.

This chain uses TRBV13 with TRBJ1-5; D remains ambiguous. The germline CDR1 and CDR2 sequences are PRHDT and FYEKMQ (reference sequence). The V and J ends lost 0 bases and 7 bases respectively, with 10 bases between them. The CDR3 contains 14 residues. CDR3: CASSLGPAGQPQHF. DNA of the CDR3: TGTGCCAGCAGCTTAGGACCCGCGGGACAGCCCCAGCATTTT.

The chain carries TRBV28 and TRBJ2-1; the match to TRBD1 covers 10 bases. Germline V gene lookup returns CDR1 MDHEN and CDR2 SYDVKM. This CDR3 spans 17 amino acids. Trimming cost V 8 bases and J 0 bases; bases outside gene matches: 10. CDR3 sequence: CASLGQGHLSSYNEQFF. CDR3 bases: TGTGCCAGCCTGGGACAGGGGCACCTGAGCTCCTACAATGAGCAGTTCTTC.

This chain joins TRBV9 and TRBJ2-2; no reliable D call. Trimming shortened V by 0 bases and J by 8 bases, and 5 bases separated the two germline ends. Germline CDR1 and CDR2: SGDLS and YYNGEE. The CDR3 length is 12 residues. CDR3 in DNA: TGTGCCAGCAGCGTAGATTATGGGGAGCTGTTTTTT. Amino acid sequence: CASSVDYGELFF.

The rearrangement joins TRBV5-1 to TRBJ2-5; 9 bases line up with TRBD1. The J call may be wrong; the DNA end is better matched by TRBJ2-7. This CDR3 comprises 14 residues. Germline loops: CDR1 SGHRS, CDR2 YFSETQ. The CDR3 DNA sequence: TGCGCCAGCAGCCCGATGACAGGGGGCTACGAGCAGTACTTC. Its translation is CASSPMTGGYEQYF.

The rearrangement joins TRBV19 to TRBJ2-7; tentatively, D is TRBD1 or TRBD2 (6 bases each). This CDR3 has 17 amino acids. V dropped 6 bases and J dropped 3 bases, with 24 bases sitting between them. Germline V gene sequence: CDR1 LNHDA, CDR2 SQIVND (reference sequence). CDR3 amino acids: CASRRGPGTPEDYEQYF. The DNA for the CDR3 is TGTGCCAGTAGGCGGGGTCCCGGGACACCGGAGGACTACGAGCAGTACTTC.

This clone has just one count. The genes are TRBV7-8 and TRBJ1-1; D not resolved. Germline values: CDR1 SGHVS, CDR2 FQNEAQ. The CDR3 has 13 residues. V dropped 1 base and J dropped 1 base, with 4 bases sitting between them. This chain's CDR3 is CASSLVTNTEAFF. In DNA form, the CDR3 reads TGTGCCAGCAGCTTAGTCACGAACACTGAAGCTTTCTTT.

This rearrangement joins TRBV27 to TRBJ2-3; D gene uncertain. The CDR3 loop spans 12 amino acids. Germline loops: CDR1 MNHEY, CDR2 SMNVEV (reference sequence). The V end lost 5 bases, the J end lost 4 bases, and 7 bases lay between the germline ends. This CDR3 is CASSTYADTQYF. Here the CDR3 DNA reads TGTGCCAGCAGTACCTATGCAGATACGCAGTATTTT.

CDR3 loop: CASTPIGSWETQYF. The CDR3 region has the DNA TGTGCCAGCACCCCCATCGGGAGTTGGGAGACCCAGTACTTC. This chain connects TRBV27 to TRBJ2-5; perhaps TRBD2 as D (6 bases). Germline V gene data show CDR1 as MNHEY and CDR2 as SMNVEV (reference sequence). Trimming removed 7 bases from V and 5 bases from J, with 17 bases in between. The CDR3 is made up of 14 amino acids.

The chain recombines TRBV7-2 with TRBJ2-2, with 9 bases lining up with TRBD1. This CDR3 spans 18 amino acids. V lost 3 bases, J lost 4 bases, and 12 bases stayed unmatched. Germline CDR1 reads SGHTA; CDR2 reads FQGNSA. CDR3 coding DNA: TGTGCCAGCAGCTTTAAACAAGGGACAGGGATGGGCACCGGGGAGCTGTTTTTT. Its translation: CASSFKQGTGMGTGELFF.

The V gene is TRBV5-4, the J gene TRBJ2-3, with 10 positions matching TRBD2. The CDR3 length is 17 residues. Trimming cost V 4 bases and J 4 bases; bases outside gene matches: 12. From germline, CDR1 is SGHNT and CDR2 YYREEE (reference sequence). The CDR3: CASSGWASGSNPDTQYF. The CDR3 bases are TGTGCCAGCAGCGGGTGGGCTAGCGGGAGTAACCCAGATACGCAGTATTTT.

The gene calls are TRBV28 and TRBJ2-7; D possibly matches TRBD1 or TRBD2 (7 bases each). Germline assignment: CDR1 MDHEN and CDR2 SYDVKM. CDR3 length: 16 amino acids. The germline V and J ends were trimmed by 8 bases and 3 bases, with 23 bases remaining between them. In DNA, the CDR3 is TGTGCCAGCTCCGCAGCGGCAGGGGGGGCGTTCTACGAGCAGTACTTC. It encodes CASSAAAGGAFYEQYF.

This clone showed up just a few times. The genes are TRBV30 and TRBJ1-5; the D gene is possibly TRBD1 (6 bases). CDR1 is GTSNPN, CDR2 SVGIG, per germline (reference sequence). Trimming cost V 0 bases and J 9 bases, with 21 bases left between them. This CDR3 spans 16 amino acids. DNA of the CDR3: TGTGCCTGGAGTGTAGCTGGTTGGGGGGCTGGTCGGCCCCAGCATTTT. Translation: CAWSVAGWGAGRPQHF.

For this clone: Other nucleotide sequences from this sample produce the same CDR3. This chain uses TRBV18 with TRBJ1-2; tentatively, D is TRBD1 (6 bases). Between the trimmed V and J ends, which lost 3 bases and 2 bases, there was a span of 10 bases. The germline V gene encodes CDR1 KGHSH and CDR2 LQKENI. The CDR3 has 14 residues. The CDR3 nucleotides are TGTGCCAGCTCACCGGGACAACTAAACTATGGCTACACCTTC. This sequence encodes CASSPGQLNYGYTF.

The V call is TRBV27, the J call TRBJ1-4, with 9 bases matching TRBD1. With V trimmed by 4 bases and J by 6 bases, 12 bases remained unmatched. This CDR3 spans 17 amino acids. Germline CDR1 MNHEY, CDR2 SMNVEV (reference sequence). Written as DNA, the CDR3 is TGTGCCAGCAGTTCACGCGAACCGGGACAGGGTTATGAAAAACTGTTTTTT. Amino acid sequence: CASSSREPGQGYEKLFF. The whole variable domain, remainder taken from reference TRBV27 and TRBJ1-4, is EAQVTQNPRYLITVTGKKLTVTCSQNMNHEYMSWYRQDPGLGLRQIYYSMNVEVTDKGDVPEGYKVSRKEKRNFPLILESPSPNQTSLYFCASSSREPGQGYEKLFFGSGTQLSVL.

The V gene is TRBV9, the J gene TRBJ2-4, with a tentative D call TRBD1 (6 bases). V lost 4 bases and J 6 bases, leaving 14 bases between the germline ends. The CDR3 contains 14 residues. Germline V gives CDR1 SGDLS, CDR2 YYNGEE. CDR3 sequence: CASSPRQVTNIQYF. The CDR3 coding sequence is TGTGCCAGCAGCCCCAGACAGGTAACAAACATTCAGTACTTC.

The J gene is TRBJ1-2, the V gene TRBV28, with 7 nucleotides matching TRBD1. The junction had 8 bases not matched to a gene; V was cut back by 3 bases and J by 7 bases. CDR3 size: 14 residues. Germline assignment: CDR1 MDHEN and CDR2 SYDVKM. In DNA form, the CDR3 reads TGTGCCAGCAGTTTGTTAGGGGGCCGCCTTGGCTACACCTTC. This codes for CASSLLGGRLGYTF.

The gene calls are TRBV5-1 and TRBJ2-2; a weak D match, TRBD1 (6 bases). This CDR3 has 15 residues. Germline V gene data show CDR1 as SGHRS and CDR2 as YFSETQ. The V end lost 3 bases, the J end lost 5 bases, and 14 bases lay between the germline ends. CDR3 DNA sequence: TGCGCCAGCAGCTCGGACTTACAGGGTACCGGGGAGCTGTTTTTT. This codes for CASSSDLQGTGELFF.

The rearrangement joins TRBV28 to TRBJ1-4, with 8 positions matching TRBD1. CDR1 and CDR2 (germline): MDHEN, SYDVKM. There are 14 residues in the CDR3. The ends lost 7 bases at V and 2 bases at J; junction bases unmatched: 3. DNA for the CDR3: TGTGCCAGCAAACCAGGGGGCACTAATGAAAAACTGTTTTTT. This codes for CASKPGGTNEKLFF.

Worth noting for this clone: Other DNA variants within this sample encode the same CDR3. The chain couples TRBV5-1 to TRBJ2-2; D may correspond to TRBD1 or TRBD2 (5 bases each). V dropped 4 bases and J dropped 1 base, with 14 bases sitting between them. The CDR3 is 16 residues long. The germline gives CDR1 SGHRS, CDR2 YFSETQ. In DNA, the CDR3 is TGCGCCAGCAGCCTGACTGGGACGGTGAACACCGGGGAGCTGTTTTTT. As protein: CASSLTGTVNTGELFF.

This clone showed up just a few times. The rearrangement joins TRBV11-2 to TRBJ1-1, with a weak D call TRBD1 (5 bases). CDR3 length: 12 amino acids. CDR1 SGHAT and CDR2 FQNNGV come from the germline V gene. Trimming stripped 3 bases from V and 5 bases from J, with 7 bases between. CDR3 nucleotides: TGTGCCAGCAGCTTCCGGGGGACTGAAGCTTTCTTT. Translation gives CASSFRGTEAFF.

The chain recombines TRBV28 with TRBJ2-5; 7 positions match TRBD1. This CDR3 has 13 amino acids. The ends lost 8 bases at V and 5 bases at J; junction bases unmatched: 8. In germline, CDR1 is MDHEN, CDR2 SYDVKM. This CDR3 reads CASLTGPEETQYF. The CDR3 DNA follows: TGTGCCAGCCTGACAGGGCCCGAGGAGACCCAGTACTTC.

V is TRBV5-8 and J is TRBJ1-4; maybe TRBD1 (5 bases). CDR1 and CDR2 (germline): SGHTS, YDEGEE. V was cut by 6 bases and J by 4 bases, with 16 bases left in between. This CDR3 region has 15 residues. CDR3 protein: CASTVGLSLNEKLFF. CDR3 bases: TGTGCCAGCACCGTGGGGCTAAGCCTTAATGAAAAACTGTTTTTT.

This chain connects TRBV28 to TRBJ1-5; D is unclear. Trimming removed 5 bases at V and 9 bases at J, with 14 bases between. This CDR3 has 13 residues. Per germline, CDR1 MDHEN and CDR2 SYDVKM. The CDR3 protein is CASSRTVERPQHF. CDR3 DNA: TGTGCCAGCAGTAGGACTGTCGAAAGGCCCCAGCATTTT.

The CDR3 region has the DNA TGTGCCAGCAGCCCGCTTGGCGGAGGAAGTCAAGAGACCCAGTACTTC. Translation: CASSPLGGGSQETQYF. This chain uses TRBV7-9 with TRBJ2-5, with a weak D call TRBD2 (5 bases). Germline V gene data show CDR1 as SEHNR and CDR2 as FQNEAQ (reference sequence). This CDR3 is 16 amino acids long. V lost 5 bases to trimming and J lost 2 bases, with 18 bases between them.